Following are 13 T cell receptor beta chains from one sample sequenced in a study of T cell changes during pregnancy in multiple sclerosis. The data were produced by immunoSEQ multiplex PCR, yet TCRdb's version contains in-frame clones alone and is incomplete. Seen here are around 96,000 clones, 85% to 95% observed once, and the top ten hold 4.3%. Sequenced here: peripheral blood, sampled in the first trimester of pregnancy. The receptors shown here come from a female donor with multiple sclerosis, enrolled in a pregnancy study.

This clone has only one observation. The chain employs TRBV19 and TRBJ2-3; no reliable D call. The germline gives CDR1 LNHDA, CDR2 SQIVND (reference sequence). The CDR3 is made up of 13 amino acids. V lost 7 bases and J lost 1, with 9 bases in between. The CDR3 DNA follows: TGTGCCAGTACGGAGCACGGCACAGATACGCAGTATTTT. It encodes CASTEHGTDTQYF.

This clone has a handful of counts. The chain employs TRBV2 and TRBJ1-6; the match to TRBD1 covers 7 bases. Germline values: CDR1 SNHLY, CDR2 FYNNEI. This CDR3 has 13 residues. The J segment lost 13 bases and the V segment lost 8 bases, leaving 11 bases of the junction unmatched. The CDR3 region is CASSPDDRVPLHF. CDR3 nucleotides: TGTGCCAGCTCCCCCGACGACAGGGTCCCCCTCCACTTT.

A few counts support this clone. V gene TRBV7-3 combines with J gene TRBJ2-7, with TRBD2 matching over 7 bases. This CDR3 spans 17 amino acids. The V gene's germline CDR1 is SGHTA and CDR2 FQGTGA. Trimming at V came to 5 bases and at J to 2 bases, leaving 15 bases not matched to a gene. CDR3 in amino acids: CASSPTPLAGVTYEQYF. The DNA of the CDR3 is TGTGCCAGCAGCCCCACCCCTCTTGCGGGGGTGACCTACGAGCAGTACTTC.

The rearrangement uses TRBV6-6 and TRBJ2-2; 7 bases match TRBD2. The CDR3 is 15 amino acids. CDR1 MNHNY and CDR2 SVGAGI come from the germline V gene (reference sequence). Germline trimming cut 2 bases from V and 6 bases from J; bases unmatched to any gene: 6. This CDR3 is CASSYTGRIAGELFF. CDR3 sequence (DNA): TGTGCCAGCAGTTACACCGGGAGGATAGCCGGGGAGCTGTTTTTT.

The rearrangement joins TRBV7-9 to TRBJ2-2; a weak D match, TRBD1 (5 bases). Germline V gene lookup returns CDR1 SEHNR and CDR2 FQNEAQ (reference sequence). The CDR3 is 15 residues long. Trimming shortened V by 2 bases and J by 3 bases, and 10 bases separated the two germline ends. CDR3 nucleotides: TGTGCCAGCAGCTTACAGGGTTCGTACACCGGGGAGCTGTTTTTT. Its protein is CASSLQGSYTGELFF.

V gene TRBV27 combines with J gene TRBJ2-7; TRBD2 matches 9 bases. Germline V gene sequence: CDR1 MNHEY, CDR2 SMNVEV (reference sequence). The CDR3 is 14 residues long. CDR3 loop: CASGSAGGSYEQYF. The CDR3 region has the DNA TGTGCATCAGGGTCGGCGGGGGGGTCCTACGAGCAGTACTTC.

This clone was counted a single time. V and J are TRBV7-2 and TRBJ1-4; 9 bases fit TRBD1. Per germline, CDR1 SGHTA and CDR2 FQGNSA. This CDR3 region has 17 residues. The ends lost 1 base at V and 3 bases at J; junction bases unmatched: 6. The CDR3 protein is CASSLGYRGLANEKLFF. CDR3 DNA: TGTGCCAGCAGCTTAGGCTACAGGGGGCTCGCTAATGAAAAACTGTTTTTT. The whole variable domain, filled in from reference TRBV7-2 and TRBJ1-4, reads GAGVSQSPSNKVTEKGKDVELRCDPISGHTALYWYRQSLGQGLEFLIYFQGNSAPDKSGLPSDRFSAERTGGSVSTLTIQRTQQEDSAVYLCASSLGYRGLANEKLFFGSGTQLSVL.

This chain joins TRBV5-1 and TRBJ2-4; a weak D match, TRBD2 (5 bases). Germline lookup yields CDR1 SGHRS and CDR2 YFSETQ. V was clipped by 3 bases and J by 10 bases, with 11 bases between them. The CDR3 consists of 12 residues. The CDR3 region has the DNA TGCGCCAGCAGCTCGGACGGGAAAATTCAGTACTTC. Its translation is CASSSDGKIQYF.

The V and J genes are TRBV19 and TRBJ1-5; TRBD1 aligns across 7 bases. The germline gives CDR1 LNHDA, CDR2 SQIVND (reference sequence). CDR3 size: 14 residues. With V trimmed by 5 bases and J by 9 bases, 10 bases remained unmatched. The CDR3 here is CASSAGTVAPPQHF. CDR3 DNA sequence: TGTGCCAGTAGTGCCGGGACAGTCGCGCCGCCCCAGCATTTT.

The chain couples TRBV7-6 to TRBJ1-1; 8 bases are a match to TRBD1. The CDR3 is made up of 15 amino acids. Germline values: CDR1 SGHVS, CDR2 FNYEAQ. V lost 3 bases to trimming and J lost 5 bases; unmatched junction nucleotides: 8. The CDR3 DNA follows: TGTGCCAGCAGCTTCCAGACAGGGGAGGTTACTGAAGCTTTCTTT. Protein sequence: CASSFQTGEVTEAFF.

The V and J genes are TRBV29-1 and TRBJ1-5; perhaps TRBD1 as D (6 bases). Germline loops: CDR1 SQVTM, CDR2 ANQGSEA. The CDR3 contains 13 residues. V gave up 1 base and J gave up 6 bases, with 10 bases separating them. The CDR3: CSVEAGDGQPQHF. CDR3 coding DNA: TGCAGCGTTGAAGCAGGGGATGGTCAGCCCCAGCATTTT.

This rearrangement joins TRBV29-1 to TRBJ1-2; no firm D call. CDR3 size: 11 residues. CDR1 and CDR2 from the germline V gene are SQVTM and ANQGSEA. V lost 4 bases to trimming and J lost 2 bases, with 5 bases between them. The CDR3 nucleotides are TGCAGCGTTGGCCAGAACTATGGCTACACCTTC. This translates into CSVGQNYGYTF.

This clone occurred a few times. The CDR3 nucleotides are TGTGCCAGCTCACCACCGCCCAGCGGGGGGCCCAAATTCACAGATACGCAGTATTTT. It yields the protein CASSPPPSGGPKFTDTQYF. The V and J genes are TRBV18 and TRBJ2-3; TRBD2 matches at 9 bases. The trim removed 0 bases at V and 2 bases at J, leaving 12 bases unmatched. The CDR3 runs to 19 residues. Germline CDR1 KGHSH, CDR2 LQKENI.